Each of the 27 T cell receptor beta chains below was sequenced from the same sample in a study of OX40 agonist ivuxolimab in advanced cancers. Some clones are missing from TCRdb's copy, which holds only in-frame ones; the method was immunoSEQ multiplex PCR. The sample has around 35,000 clones, roughly 87% seen once; the top ten hold under 20%. The sequences come from CD4+ or CD8+ T cells sorted from blood, collected in a trial of the OX40 agonist ivuxolimab. The source of these receptors is an adult with an advanced solid tumor such as melanoma, head and neck, liver or kidney cancer.

CDR3 sequence: CASSLAGTPGKEYF. For the CDR3, the DNA is TGTGCCAGCAGCTTGGCTGGGACCCCCGGAAAGGAGTACTTC. This chain links TRBV11-2 with TRBJ2-7, with D possibly called TRBD1 or TRBD2 (5 bases each). The CDR3 totals 14 residues. Germline CDR1 reads SGHAT; CDR2 reads FQNNGV. Trimming took 3 bases from V and 11 from J, leaving 20 bases between them.

The rearrangement uses TRBV11-2 and TRBJ1-2; D might be TRBD1 (5 bases). Germline CDR1 SGHAT, CDR2 FQNNGV. The CDR3 sequence is 13 residues long. V dropped 4 bases and J dropped 11 bases, with 17 bases sitting between them. The CDR3 here is CASSWGRDSPYTF. DNA of the CDR3: TGTGCCAGCAGCTGGGGACGGGACTCCCCTTACACCTTC.

J is TRBJ2-1 and V is TRBV10-2; TRBD2 matches 10 bases. This CDR3 comprises 15 residues. Germline CDR1 and CDR2: WSHSY and SAAADI. The J segment lost 9 bases and the V segment lost 0 bases, leaving 5 bases of the junction unmatched. Here the CDR3 DNA reads TGCGCCAGCAGTGAGTCGACAGCGGGGGGGCGTGAGCAGTTCTTC. It encodes CASSESTAGGREQFF.

In this sample, this clone turned up once. The chain links TRBV25-1 to TRBJ1-1; D is undetermined. V was pared by 7 bases and J by 3 bases, with 15 bases between. Germline V gene lookup returns CDR1 MGHDK and CDR2 SYGVNS. The CDR3 totals 14 residues. Here the CDR3 DNA reads TGTGCCAGCACCCCGGCCTGGGGAGACACTGAAGCTTTCTTT. Translated: CASTPAWGDTEAFF.

The chain is built from TRBV7-9 and TRBJ2-1, with 7 positions matching TRBD1. CDR1 is SEHNR, CDR2 FQNEAQ, per germline (reference sequence). This CDR3 region has 14 residues. The V and J ends lost 3 bases and 5 bases, in that order; junction bases with no gene match: 4. CDR3 nucleotide sequence: TGTGCCAGCAGCTTGACAGGGTCCAACAATGAGCAGTTCTTC. It translates to CASSLTGSNNEQFF.

This clone has only a few counts. The chain joins TRBV7-9 to TRBJ1-5, with D unclear. V was trimmed by 3 bases and J by 6 bases, leaving 9 bases between them. The CDR3 runs 13 residues. Germline V CDR1 and CDR2: SEHNR, FQNEAQ (reference sequence). The CDR3: CASSFHGGQPQHF. CDR3 DNA sequence: TGTGCCAGCAGCTTCCATGGCGGTCAGCCCCAGCATTTT.

V gene TRBV27 combines with J gene TRBJ2-7, with TRBD2 as a possible D gene (6 bases). The CDR3 length is 12 residues. The V gene lost 7 bases and the J gene lost 0 bases, with 7 bases spanning the gap. The germline V gene encodes CDR1 MNHEY and CDR2 SMNVEV (reference sequence). This CDR3 is CASISGSYEQYF. The DNA of the CDR3 is TGTGCCAGCATTAGCGGCTCCTACGAGCAGTACTTC.

This clone appeared a few times. The CDR3 DNA is TGTGCCAGCAGTGAAGCTAGCGGGGGGCAAGAGACCCAGTACTTC. Translated: CASSEASGGQETQYF. The chain employs TRBV6-1 and TRBJ2-5, with 10 bases fitting TRBD2. V trimming: 0 bases; J trimming: 2 bases; junction bases outside the gene matches: 0. CDR1 MNHNS and CDR2 SASEGT come from the germline V gene. The CDR3 totals 15 residues.

This chain uses TRBV4-3 with TRBJ2-2, with D maybe TRBD2 (5 bases). The germline gives CDR1 LGHNA, CDR2 YSLEER. Trimming took off 0 bases at V and 4 bases at J, with 9 bases between the two ends. The CDR3 sequence is 15 residues long. The CDR3 DNA reads as TGCGCCAGCAGCCAAGAGAGGGTTGGCACCGGGGAGCTGTTTTTT. This translates into CASSQERVGTGELFF.

Concerning this clone: Other DNA sequences of this sample code for an identical CDR3. The V call is TRBV5-6, the J call TRBJ2-1; D could derive from TRBD1 or TRBD2 (5 bases each). CDR1 is SGHDT and CDR2 is YYEEEE in the germline V gene. This CDR3 comprises 16 residues. V was pared by 0 bases and J by 4 bases, with 14 bases between. The CDR3 loop reads CASSLAAGGTYNEQFF. In DNA form, the CDR3 reads TGTGCCAGCAGCTTGGCCGCTGGGGGAACATACAATGAGCAGTTCTTC.

This sequence joins TRBV10-3 and TRBJ2-7, with D tentatively TRBD1 (5 bases). Germline V gene sequence: CDR1 ENHRY, CDR2 SYGVKD. V was trimmed by 7 bases and J by 5 bases, leaving 15 bases between them. This CDR3 spans 13 amino acids. This CDR3 reads CAIKGAGMDEQYF. The CDR3 nucleotides are TGTGCCATCAAAGGGGCAGGGATGGACGAGCAGTACTTC.

The chain joins TRBV7-9 to TRBJ1-1; the D gene is possibly TRBD1 (6 bases). Germline CDR1 and CDR2: SEHNR and FQNEAQ (reference sequence). V was shortened by 5 bases and J by 3 bases, with 19 bases between the two germline ends. The CDR3 length is 16 residues. The CDR3 region is CASSLNSGAFYTEAFF. CDR3 sequence (DNA): TGTGCCAGCAGCCTAAACTCAGGGGCCTTCTACACTGAAGCTTTCTTT.

The CDR3 here is CASSAGGQGAEQYF. The CDR3 DNA is TGTGCCAGCAGCGCAGGGGGACAGGGGGCCGAGCAGTACTTC. The chain couples TRBV7-9 to TRBJ2-7, with TRBD1 identical over 12 bases. The CDR3 contains 14 residues. Per the germline V gene, CDR1 is SEHNR and CDR2 is FQNEAQ (reference sequence). The junction had 5 bases not matched to a gene; V was cut back by 5 bases and J by 6 bases.

The V and J genes are TRBV6-6 and TRBJ1-4; the D gene is possibly TRBD1 (6 bases). V lost 6 bases and J lost 13, with 21 bases in between. Per the germline V gene, CDR1 is MNHNY and CDR2 is SVGAGI (reference sequence). This CDR3 has 14 residues. CDR3 residues: CASSHPWGGLGLFF. The CDR3 DNA follows: TGTGCCAGCAGCCATCCTTGGGGGGGGCTGGGACTGTTTTTT.

This clone was seen just once. The chain couples TRBV6-5 to TRBJ2-7; D is unclear. This CDR3 region has 15 residues. Germline-derived CDR1 and CDR2 are MNHEY and SVGAGI. Trimming removed 2 bases from V and 0 bases from J, with 11 bases in between. The CDR3 region is CASSYGQRSSYEQYF. The CDR3, as DNA: TGTGCCAGCAGTTACGGGCAGAGAAGCTCCTACGAGCAGTACTTC.

The chain is built from TRBV4-1 and TRBJ2-1; D is perhaps TRBD1 or TRBD2 (6 bases each). This CDR3 comprises 13 residues. Germline V gives CDR1 MGHRA, CDR2 YSYEKL. The ends were cut back, 6 bases at V and 8 bases at J, with 14 bases in the middle. The CDR3 loop reads CASRGGDGYEQFF. CDR3 in DNA: TGCGCCAGCAGGGGGGGCGATGGCTATGAGCAGTTCTTC.

The CDR3 DNA reads as TGTGCCAGCAGCCAATTGGAGGGCATGAACACTGAAGCTTTCTTT. Protein: CASSQLEGMNTEAFF. The gene calls are TRBV4-2 and TRBJ1-1; D not certain. Germline CDR1 is LGHNA and CDR2 is YNFKEQ. V dropped 2 bases and J dropped 0 bases, with 10 bases sitting between them. The CDR3 has 15 residues.

The rearrangement joins TRBV4-1 to TRBJ1-1; 7 nucleotides align to TRBD1. The V segment lost 2 bases and the J segment 10 bases; nucleotides outside the gene matches: 4. This CDR3 spans 12 amino acids. CDR1 and CDR2 from the germline V gene are MGHRA and YSYEKL. The CDR3, as DNA: TGCGCCAGCAGCCAAACTACAGGGGTAGCTTTCTTT. It yields the protein CASSQTTGVAFF.

The chain has TRBV27 and TRBJ2-7; 8 bases match TRBD2. The CDR3 spans 15 residues. Germline CDR1 and CDR2: MNHEY and SMNVEV (reference sequence). V trimming: 6 bases; J trimming: 2 bases; junction bases outside the gene matches: 9. CDR3 in amino acids: CASRIISGATYEQYF. CDR3 in DNA: TGTGCCAGCAGGATAATTAGCGGGGCCACCTACGAGCAGTACTTC.

The V and J genes are TRBV4-3 and TRBJ1-2; D gene uncertain. The V and J ends lost 0 bases and 4 bases respectively, with 9 bases between them. In germline, CDR1 is LGHNA, CDR2 YSLEER. The CDR3 is 14 residues long. The CDR3 DNA reads as TGCGCCAGCAGCCAAGATGGCAGGACCTATGGCTACACCTTC. Translating gives CASSQDGRTYGYTF.

The rearrangement uses TRBV30 and TRBJ2-1; possibly TRBD1 for D (6 bases). The germline gives CDR1 GTSNPN, CDR2 SVGIG (reference sequence). V lost 3 bases and J lost 7, with 7 bases in between. The CDR3 covers 11 residues. The CDR3 is CAWRGGNEQFF. CDR3 DNA sequence: TGTGCCTGGAGAGGGGGAAATGAGCAGTTCTTC.

This clone was seen a few times. The rearrangement links TRBV6-1 to TRBJ2-6; no firm D call. This CDR3 contains 15 residues. The germline gives CDR1 MNHNS, CDR2 SASEGT. V lost 1 base and J lost 0, with 4 bases in between. This CDR3 is CASSEEGSGANVLTF. CDR3 bases: TGTGCCAGCAGTGAAGAGGGCTCTGGGGCCAACGTCCTGACTTTC.

The rearrangement uses TRBV7-9 and TRBJ1-2, with no clear D. Trimming removed 1 base at V and 8 bases at J, with 11 bases between. Germline V gene data show CDR1 as SEHNR and CDR2 as FQNEAQ (reference sequence). The CDR3 runs 13 residues. In DNA form, the CDR3 reads TGTGCCAGCAGCTTAGTTGTGGCTCTGGGCTACACCTTC. Its translation: CASSLVVALGYTF.

V and J are TRBV5-1 and TRBJ1-2; the D gene is possibly TRBD1 (5 bases). The CDR3 extends over 19 amino acids. The V end lost 0 bases, the J end lost 0 bases, and 21 bases lay between the germline ends. Germline V lookup: CDR1 SGHRS, CDR2 YFSETQ. The CDR3 loop is CASSLAGDPGQGTNYGYTF. CDR3 DNA: TGCGCCAGCAGCTTGGCGGGTGATCCTGGGCAGGGCACTAACTATGGCTACACCTTC.

The gene calls are TRBV7-6 and TRBJ2-3; 10 nucleotides match TRBD2. Germline loops: CDR1 SGHVS, CDR2 FNYEAQ. The junction had 5 bases not matched to a gene; V was cut back by 3 bases and J by 2 bases. This CDR3 comprises 16 residues. The CDR3 DNA reads as TGTGCCAGCAGCTTGGATAGCGGGGGGCACACAGATACGCAGTATTTT. This encodes CASSLDSGGHTDTQYF.

The chain recombines TRBV7-9 with TRBJ2-7; the D is unclear. CDR3 size: 14 residues. The germline CDR1 and CDR2 sequences are SEHNR and FQNEAQ (reference sequence). The ends were cut back, 1 base at V and 5 bases at J, with 12 bases in the middle. CDR3 sequence: CASSLEVGRDEQYF. The CDR3, as DNA: TGTGCCAGCAGCTTAGAAGTTGGTCGGGACGAGCAGTACTTC. The whole variable domain, remainder taken from reference TRBV7-9 and TRBJ2-7, is DTGVSQNPRHKITKRGQNVTFRCDPISEHNRLYWYRQTLGQGPEFLTYFQNEAQLEKSRLLSDRFSAERPKGSFSTLEIQRTEQGDSAMYLCASSLEVGRDEQYFGPGTRLTVT.

V gene TRBV4-1 combines with J gene TRBJ1-3; D uncertain. The CDR3 is 16 amino acids. The ends were cut back, 4 bases at V and 0 bases at J, with 13 bases in the middle. The germline V gene encodes CDR1 MGHRA and CDR2 YSYEKL. The CDR3 reads CASSLNLEISGNTIYF. CDR3 coding DNA: TGCGCCAGCAGCCTCAATCTCGAGATCTCTGGAAACACCATATATTTT.